The 5 T cell receptor beta chains below all came from one sample that was sequenced in a study of T-cell memory formation after mild COVID-19. TCRdb recomputed calls from the 5' RACE reads with MiXCR, one row per CDR3 protein. The sample holds roughly 250,000 distinct CDR3 sequences, less than 20% seen once. The sequencing sample was made of PBMCs or a T cell subset sorted from them (not recorded which). The receptors shown here come from a man younger than 35 who had mild COVID-19 (a few samples of this study predate the infection). Cell type and time point are not known.

This clonotype was seen more than once but under ten times. The V gene is TRBV5-5, the J gene TRBJ1-1; perhaps TRBD1 as D (6 bases). Germline V gene sequence: CDR1 SGHKS, CDR2 YYEKEE (reference sequence). Trimming shortened V by 3 bases and J by 7 bases, and 13 bases separated the two germline ends. CDR3 length: 13 amino acids. The CDR3 coding sequence is TGTGCCAGCAGCTCTGGGGGCAGGTTTGAAGCTTTCTTT. Translation gives CASSSGGRFEAFF.

This clonotype came up a few times. The rearrangement uses TRBV7-2 and TRBJ2-1; TRBD2 matches at 8 bases. This CDR3 is 15 amino acids long. The germline CDR1 and CDR2 sequences are SGHTA and FQGNSA. The J segment lost 2 bases and the V segment lost 5 bases, leaving 5 bases of the junction unmatched. The chain's CDR3 is CASSEGRGAYNEQFF. The CDR3 coding sequence is TGTGCCAGCAGCGAGGGGCGGGGGGCCTACAATGAGCAGTTCTTC.

This clonotype turned up a few times. The chain employs TRBV28 and TRBJ1-1, with D maybe TRBD1 (5 bases). This CDR3 is built from 11 residues. The germline V gene has CDR1 MDHEN and CDR2 SYDVKM. The ends were cut back, 6 bases at V and 11 bases at J, with 13 bases in the middle. The CDR3 protein is CASRSGAGAFF. The CDR3 nucleotides read TGTGCCAGCAGGAGCGGGGCGGGGGCTTTCTTT.

This clonotype was found a few times. The CDR3 sequence is CSAEITRSTDTQYF. The CDR3 bases are TGCAGTGCTGAAATAACAAGGTCCACAGATACGCAGTATTTT. The V call is TRBV20-1, the J call TRBJ2-3; D gene ambiguous. Trimming took off 5 bases at V and 2 bases at J, with 14 bases between the two ends. The CDR3 is made up of 14 amino acids. Germline CDR1 and CDR2: DFQATT and SNEGSKA (reference sequence).

This clonotype came up a few times. The chain is built from TRBV4-3 and TRBJ2-7; D unresolved. Germline V CDR1 and CDR2: LGHNA, YSLEER. The germline V and J ends were trimmed by 0 bases and 1 base, with 10 bases remaining between them. The CDR3 loop spans 15 amino acids. CDR3 nucleotide sequence: TGCGCCAGCAGCCAAGAGTTTGTGGAGTCCTACGAGCAGTACTTC. Its protein is CASSQEFVESYEQYF.